This paragraph reports one TCR beta chain. The antigen remains undetermined. This CDR3 comprises 15 residues. Germline trimming cut 6 bases from V and 7 bases from J; bases unmatched to any gene: 11. Germline CDR1 is SNHLY and CDR2 is FYNNEI. This specimen comes from a study of CD8+ T cells in alopecia areata. Study results and limitations: Scalp clonality and expanded CD8+ clones among the top 100 fell significantly with tofacitinib. Clonality was higher in lesional than normal scalp, especially in alopecia totalis/universalis.

As to treatment: oral pan-JAK inhibitor, 5-10 mg twice daily. Sequencing templates came from extracted RNA that was reverse transcribed into cDNA. Sequenced by immunoSEQ multiplex PCR; TCRdb stores in-frame clones only, minus some. The data contain roughly 210,000 clones, 43% of them singletons. The receptor's source is a human donor with alopecia areata. The rearrangement uses TRBV2 and TRBJ2-1; 8 bases match TRBD2. The sample was CD4+ T cells sorted from blood, taken between weeks 36 and 40, from a patient treated with tofacitinib. The CDR3 DNA reads TGTGCCAGCAGGAAAGCGGGAGTGGGTGTTAATGAGCAGTTCTTC. It encodes CASRKAGVGVNEQFF. Variable domain in full (rest from reference TRBV2 and TRBJ2-1): EPEVTQTPSHQVTQMGQEVILRCVPISNHLYFYWYRQILGQKVEFLVSFYNNEISEKSEIFDDQFSVERPDGSNFTLKIRSTKLEDSAMYFCASRKAGVGVNEQFFGPGTRLTVL.